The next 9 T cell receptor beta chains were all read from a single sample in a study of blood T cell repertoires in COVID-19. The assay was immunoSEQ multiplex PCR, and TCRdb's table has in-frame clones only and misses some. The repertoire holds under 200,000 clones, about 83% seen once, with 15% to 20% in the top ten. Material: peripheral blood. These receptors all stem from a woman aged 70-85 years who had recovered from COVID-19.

The chain's CDR3 is CSAARWGENTEAFF. Here the CDR3 DNA reads TGCAGCGCCGCGAGGTGGGGGGAGAACACTGAAGCTTTCTTT. The V and J genes are TRBV29-1 and TRBJ1-1; tentatively, D is TRBD1 (5 bases). Germline V gene lookup returns CDR1 SQVTM and CDR2 ANQGSEA. There are 14 residues in the CDR3. The V end lost 7 bases, the J end lost 1 base, and 16 bases lay between the germline ends.

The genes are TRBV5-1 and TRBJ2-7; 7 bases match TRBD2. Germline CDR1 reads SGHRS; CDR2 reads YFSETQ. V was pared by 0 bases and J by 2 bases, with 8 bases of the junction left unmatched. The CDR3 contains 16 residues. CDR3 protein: CASSLGGGSGAYEQYF. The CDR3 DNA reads TGCGCCAGCAGCTTGGGGGGCGGGAGTGGTGCCTACGAGCAGTACTTC.

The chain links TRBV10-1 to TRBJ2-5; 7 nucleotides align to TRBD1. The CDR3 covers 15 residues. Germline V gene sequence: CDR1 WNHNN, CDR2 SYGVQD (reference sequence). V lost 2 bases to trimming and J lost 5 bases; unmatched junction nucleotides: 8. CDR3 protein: CASSEGQAPRETQYF. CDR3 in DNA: TGCGCCAGCAGTGAGGGACAGGCCCCCAGGGAGACCCAGTACTTC.

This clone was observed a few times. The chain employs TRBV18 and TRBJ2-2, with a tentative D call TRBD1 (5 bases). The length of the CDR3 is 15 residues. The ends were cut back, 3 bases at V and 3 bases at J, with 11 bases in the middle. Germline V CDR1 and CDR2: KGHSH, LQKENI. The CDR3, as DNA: TGTGCCAGCTCACCGGGGCAGGAAGACACCGGGGAGCTGTTTTTT. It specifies CASSPGQEDTGELFF.

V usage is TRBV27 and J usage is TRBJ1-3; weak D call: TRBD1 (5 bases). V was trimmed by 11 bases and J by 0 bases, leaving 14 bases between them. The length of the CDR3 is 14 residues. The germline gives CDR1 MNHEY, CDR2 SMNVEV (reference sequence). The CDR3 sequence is CAPYPGGSGNTIYF. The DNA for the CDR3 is TGTGCCCCCTACCCGGGGGGCTCTGGAAACACCATATATTTT.

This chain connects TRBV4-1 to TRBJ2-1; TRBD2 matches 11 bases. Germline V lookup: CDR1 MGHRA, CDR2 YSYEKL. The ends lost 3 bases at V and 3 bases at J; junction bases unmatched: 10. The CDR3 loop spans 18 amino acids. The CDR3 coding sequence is TGCGCCAGCAGCCAGGGGCCCCGACTAGCGGGGCGCTACAATGAGCAGTTCTTC. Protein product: CASSQGPRLAGRYNEQFF.

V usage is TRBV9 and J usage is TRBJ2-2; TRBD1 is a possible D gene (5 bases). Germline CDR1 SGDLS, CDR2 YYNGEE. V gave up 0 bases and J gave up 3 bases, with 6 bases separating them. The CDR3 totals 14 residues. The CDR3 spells CASSVVGHTGELFF. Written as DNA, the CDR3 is TGTGCCAGCAGCGTAGTGGGGCACACCGGGGAGCTGTTTTTT.

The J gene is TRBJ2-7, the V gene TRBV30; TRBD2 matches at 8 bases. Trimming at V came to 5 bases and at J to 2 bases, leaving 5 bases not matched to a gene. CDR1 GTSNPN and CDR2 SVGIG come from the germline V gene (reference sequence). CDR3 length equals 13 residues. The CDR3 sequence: CAWGTSGAYEQYF. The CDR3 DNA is TGTGCCTGGGGCACTAGCGGAGCCTACGAGCAGTACTTC.

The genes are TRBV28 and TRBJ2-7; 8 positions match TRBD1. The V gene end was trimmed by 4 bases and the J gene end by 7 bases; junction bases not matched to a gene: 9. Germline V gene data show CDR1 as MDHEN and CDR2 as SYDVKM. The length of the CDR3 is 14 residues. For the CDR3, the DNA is TGTGCCAGCAGTTCCGGACAGGGATTTCAAGAGCAGTACTTC. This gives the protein CASSSGQGFQEQYF.